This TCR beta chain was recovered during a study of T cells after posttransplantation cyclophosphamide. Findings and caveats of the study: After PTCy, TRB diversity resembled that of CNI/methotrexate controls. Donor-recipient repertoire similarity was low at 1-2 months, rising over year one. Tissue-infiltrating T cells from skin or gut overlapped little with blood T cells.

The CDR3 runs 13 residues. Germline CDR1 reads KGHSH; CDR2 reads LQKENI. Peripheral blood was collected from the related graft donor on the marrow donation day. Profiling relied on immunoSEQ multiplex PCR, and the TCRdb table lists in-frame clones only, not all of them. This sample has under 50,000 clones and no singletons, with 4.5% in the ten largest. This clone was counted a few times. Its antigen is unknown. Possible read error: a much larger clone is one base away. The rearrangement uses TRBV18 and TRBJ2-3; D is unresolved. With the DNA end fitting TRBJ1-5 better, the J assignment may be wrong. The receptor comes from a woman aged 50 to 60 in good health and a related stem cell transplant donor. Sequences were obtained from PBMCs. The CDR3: CASSPGPTDTQHF. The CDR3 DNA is TGTGCCAGCTCACCAGGGCCCACAGATACGCAGCATTTT.